This is a list of T cell receptor beta chains from one sample in a study of OX40 agonist ivuxolimab in advanced cancers. The repertoire was sequenced with immunoSEQ multiplex PCR; TCRdb's copy has only in-frame clones and lacks some. The repertoire holds 98,000 or so clones, with roughly 83% as singletons. Sample: CD4+ or CD8+ T cells sorted from blood, taken in a trial of the OX40 agonist ivuxolimab. These receptors all come from an adult with an advanced solid tumor such as melanoma, head and neck, liver or kidney cancer. The CDR3 runs from the conserved cysteine through the conserved F or W. Each record gives: clone size, J gene, V gene, CDR3 protein. Size is stated for part of the rows, as once, few or many counts, or as a class when the clone is expanded.

abundance: -
j_gene: TRBJ2-6
v_gene: TRBV6-6
CDR3aa: CASSYAGVTGANVLTF

abundance: -
j_gene: TRBJ2-4
v_gene: TRBV15
CDR3aa: CATSRDLEDIQYF

abundance: -
j_gene: TRBJ2-7
v_gene: TRBV5-6
CDR3aa: CASSLKPGAYEQYF

abundance: -
j_gene: TRBJ2-1
v_gene: TRBV18
CDR3aa: CASSPKIDRGSYNEQFF

abundance: -
j_gene: TRBJ1-5
v_gene: TRBV19
CDR3aa: CASKEQGARGQPQHF

abundance: -
j_gene: TRBJ2-7
v_gene: TRBV19
CDR3aa: CASSIRGGGGYEQYF

abundance: -
j_gene: TRBJ2-1
v_gene: TRBV5-4
CDR3aa: CASSSGTGVAYNEQFF

abundance: -
j_gene: TRBJ2-3
v_gene: TRBV6-1
CDR3aa: CASSDTVTDTQYF

abundance: -
j_gene: TRBJ1-5
v_gene: TRBV7-2
CDR3aa: CASSLVERGSNQPQHF

abundance: -
j_gene: TRBJ2-6
v_gene: TRBV19
CDR3aa: CASSIRKPANVLTF

abundance: -
j_gene: TRBJ2-7
v_gene: TRBV19
CDR3aa: CASSIRSGAAYEQYF

abundance: once
j_gene: TRBJ2-7
v_gene: TRBV7-6
CDR3aa: CASSLGTPPGEQYF

abundance: -
j_gene: TRBJ2-7
v_gene: TRBV29-1
CDR3aa: CSVGGLAEQYF

abundance: few
j_gene: TRBJ1-5
v_gene: TRBV28
CDR3aa: CASSSRRSNQPQHF

abundance: few
j_gene: TRBJ2-7
v_gene: TRBV2
CDR3aa: CASSGPGGGYEQYF

abundance: -
j_gene: TRBJ2-7
v_gene: TRBV19
CDR3aa: CASSISRTSYEQYF

abundance: -
j_gene: TRBJ1-1
v_gene: TRBV7-9
CDR3aa: CASSPPGQGLEGAFF

abundance: -
j_gene: TRBJ1-5
v_gene: TRBV5-8
CDR3aa: CASRFVGVQSGSNQPQHF

abundance: -
j_gene: TRBJ2-3
v_gene: TRBV11-1
CDR3aa: CASSRNQDAQYF

abundance: -
j_gene: TRBJ2-2
v_gene: TRBV7-3
CDR3aa: CASSLNTGELFF

abundance: -
j_gene: TRBJ2-7
v_gene: TRBV27
CDR3aa: CASSLRGLAEQYF

abundance: -
j_gene: TRBJ2-5
v_gene: TRBV5-1
CDR3aa: CASSLAGGRSETQYF

abundance: -
j_gene: TRBJ2-7
v_gene: TRBV7-2
CDR3aa: CASSLAATYEQYF

abundance: once
j_gene: TRBJ2-1
v_gene: TRBV7-8
CDR3aa: CASSSRKGVVNNEQFF

abundance: -
j_gene: TRBJ1-2
v_gene: TRBV5-1
CDR3aa: CASRADRAQSGYTF

abundance: few
j_gene: TRBJ1-2
v_gene: TRBV11-2
CDR3aa: CASSLTPGQGGYTF

abundance: -
j_gene: TRBJ2-7
v_gene: TRBV5-6
CDR3aa: CASSFRQAYSYEQYF

abundance: -
j_gene: TRBJ2-1
v_gene: TRBV11-1
CDR3aa: CASSPSIGNVGYNEQFF

abundance: once
j_gene: TRBJ2-3
v_gene: TRBV6-4
CDR3aa: CASSDSQGTDTQYF

abundance: -
j_gene: TRBJ1-1
v_gene: TRBV10-3
CDR3aa: CAIGQGIAEAFF

abundance: -
j_gene: TRBJ1-6
v_gene: TRBV9
CDR3aa: CASSVVGAGQSPLHF

abundance: -
j_gene: TRBJ2-1
v_gene: TRBV18
CDR3aa: CASSKGPGQINNEQFF

abundance: -
j_gene: TRBJ1-1
v_gene: TRBV28
CDR3aa: CASSLWQGNTEAFF

abundance: -
j_gene: TRBJ2-3
v_gene: TRBV10-3
CDR3aa: CAISRPGLAGRSDTQYF

abundance: -
j_gene: TRBJ2-1
v_gene: TRBV11-2
CDR3aa: CASSALGTEQFF

abundance: -
j_gene: TRBJ1-2
v_gene: TRBV27
CDR3aa: CASSPWGANYGYTF

abundance: -
j_gene: TRBJ2-7
v_gene: TRBV6-1
CDR3aa: CASSLDRGSYYEQYF

abundance: -
j_gene: TRBJ2-2
v_gene: TRBV18
CDR3aa: CASSPLKDRELFF

abundance: -
j_gene: TRBJ2-2
v_gene: TRBV4-1
CDR3aa: CASSQSSGGMNTGELFF

abundance: -
j_gene: TRBJ2-7
v_gene: TRBV4-3
CDR3aa: CASSQENKYEQYF

abundance: -
j_gene: TRBJ2-2
v_gene: TRBV5-1
CDR3aa: CASSLGATNTGELFF

abundance: -
j_gene: TRBJ2-2
v_gene: TRBV7-3
CDR3aa: CASSLYQGTGELFF